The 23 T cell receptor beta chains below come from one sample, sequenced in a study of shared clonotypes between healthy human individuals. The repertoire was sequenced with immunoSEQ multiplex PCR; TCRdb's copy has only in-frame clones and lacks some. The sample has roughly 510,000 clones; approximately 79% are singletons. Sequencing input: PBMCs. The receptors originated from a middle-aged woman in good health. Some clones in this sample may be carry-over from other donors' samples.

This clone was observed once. CDR3 in amino acids: CASSLTSEGGNEQFF. The CDR3 DNA reads TGTGCCAGCAGTTTAACGAGCGAGGGGGGCAATGAGCAGTTCTTC. The gene calls are TRBV28 and TRBJ2-1, with D perhaps being TRBD1 or TRBD2 (6 bases each). Trimming left V 2 bases short and J 6 bases short, with 14 bases between. Per germline, CDR1 MDHEN and CDR2 SYDVKM. The CDR3 extends over 15 amino acids. The whole variable domain, filled in from reference TRBV28 and TRBJ2-1, reads DVKVTQSSRYLVKRTGEKVFLECVQDMDHENMFWYRQDPGLGLRLIYFSYDVKMKEKGDIPEGYSVSREKKERFSLILESASTNQTSMYLCASSLTSEGGNEQFFGPGTRLTVL.

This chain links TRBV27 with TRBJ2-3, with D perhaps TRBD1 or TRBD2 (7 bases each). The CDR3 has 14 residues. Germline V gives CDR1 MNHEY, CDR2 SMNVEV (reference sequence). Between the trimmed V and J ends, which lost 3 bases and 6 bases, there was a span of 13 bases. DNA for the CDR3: TGTGCCAGCAGTTTGCTCCAGGGGGGGGATACGCAGTATTTT. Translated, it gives CASSLLQGGDTQYF.

This CDR3 is CASSYSKPNYGYTF. The CDR3 DNA is TGTGCCAGCAGTTACTCGAAGCCAAACTATGGCTACACCTTC. The chain couples TRBV6-6 to TRBJ1-2; D not certain. Trimming removed 0 bases at V and 2 bases at J, with 7 bases between. The CDR3 loop spans 14 amino acids. Germline CDR1 reads MNHNY; CDR2 reads SVGAGI (reference sequence).

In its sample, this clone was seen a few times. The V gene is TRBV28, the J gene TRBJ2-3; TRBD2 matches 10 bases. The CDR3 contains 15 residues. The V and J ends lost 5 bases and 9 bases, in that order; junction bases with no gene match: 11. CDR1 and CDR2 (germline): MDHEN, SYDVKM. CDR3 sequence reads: CASSPPAGGLGTQYF. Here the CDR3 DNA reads TGTGCCAGCAGTCCTCCAGCGGGAGGGCTTGGCACGCAGTATTTT.

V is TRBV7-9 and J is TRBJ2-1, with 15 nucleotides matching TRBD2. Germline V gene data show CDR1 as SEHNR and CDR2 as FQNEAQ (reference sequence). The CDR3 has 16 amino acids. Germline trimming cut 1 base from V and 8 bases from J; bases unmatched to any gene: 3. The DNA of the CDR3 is TGTGCCAGCAGCTTAGGGACTAGCGGGAGGGCCGATGAGCAGTTCTTC. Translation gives CASSLGTSGRADEQFF.

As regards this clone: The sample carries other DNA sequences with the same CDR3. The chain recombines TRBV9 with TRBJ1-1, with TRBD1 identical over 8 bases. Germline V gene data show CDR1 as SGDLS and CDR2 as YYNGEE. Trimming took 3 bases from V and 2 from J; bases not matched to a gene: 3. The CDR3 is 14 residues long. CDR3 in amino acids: CASSATGGNTEAFF. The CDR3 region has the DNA TGTGCCAGCAGCGCCACAGGGGGTAACACTGAAGCTTTCTTT.

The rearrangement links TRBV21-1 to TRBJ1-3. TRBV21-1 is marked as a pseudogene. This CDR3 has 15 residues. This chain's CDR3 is CASSKGSYSGNTIYF. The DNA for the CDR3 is TGTGCCAGCAGCAAAGGGAGCTACTCTGGAAACACCATATATTTT.

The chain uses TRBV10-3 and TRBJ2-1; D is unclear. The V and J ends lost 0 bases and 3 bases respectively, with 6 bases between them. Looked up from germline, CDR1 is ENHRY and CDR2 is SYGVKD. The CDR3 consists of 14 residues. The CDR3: CAISESGFYNEQFF. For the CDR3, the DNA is TGTGCCATCAGTGAGTCGGGGTTCTACAATGAGCAGTTCTTC.

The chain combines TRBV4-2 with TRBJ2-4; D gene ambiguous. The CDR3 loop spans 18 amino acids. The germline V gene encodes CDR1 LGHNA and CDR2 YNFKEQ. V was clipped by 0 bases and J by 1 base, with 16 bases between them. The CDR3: CASSQDGNKPWAKNIQYF. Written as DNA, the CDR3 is TGTGCCAGCAGCCAAGATGGCAACAAACCCTGGGCCAAAAACATTCAGTACTTC.

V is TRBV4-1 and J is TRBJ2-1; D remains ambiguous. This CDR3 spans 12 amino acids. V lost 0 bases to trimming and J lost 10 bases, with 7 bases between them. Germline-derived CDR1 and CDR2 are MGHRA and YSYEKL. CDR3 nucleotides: TGCGCCAGCAGCCAAGAGCGGAGCGAGCAGTTCTTC. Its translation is CASSQERSEQFF.

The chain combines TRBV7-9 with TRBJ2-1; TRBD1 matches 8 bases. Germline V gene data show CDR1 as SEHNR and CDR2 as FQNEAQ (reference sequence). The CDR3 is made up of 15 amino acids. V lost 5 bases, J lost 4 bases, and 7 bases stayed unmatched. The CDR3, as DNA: TGTGCCAGCAGCCCGACACGGACAGGGTACAATGAGCAGTTCTTC. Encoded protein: CASSPTRTGYNEQFF.

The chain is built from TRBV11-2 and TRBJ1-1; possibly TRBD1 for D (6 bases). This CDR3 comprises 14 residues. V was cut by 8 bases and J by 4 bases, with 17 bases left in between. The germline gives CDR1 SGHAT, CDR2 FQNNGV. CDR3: CASGSGSRGTEAFF. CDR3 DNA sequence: TGTGCCAGCGGATCTGGGAGCAGGGGCACTGAAGCTTTCTTT. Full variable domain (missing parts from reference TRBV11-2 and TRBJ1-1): EAGVAQSPRYKIIEKRQSVAFWCNPISGHATLYWYQQILGQGPKLLIQFQNNGVVDDSQLPKDRFSAERLKGVDSTLKIQPAKLEDSAVYLCASGSGSRGTEAFFGQGTRLTVV.

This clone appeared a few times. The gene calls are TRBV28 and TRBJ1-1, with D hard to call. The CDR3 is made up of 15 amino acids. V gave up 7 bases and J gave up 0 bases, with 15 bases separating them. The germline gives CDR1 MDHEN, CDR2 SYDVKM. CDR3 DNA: TGTGCCAGCACCCCGCGACTGCATTTGAACACTGAAGCTTTCTTT. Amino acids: CASTPRLHLNTEAFF.

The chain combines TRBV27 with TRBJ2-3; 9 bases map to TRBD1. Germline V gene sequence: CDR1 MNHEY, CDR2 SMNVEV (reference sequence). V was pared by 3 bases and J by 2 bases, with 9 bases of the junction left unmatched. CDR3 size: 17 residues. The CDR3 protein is CASSLNRGTGSTDTQYF. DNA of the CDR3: TGTGCCAGCAGTTTGAACAGGGGGACAGGGTCCACAGATACGCAGTATTTT.

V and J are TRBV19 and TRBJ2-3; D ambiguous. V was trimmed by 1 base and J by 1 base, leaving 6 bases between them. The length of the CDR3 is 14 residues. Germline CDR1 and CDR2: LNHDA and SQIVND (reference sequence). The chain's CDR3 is CASSIATGTDTQYF. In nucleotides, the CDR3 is TGTGCCAGTAGTATAGCCACTGGCACAGATACGCAGTATTTT. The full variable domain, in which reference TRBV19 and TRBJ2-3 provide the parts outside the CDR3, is DGGITQSPKYLFRKEGQNVTLSCEQNLNHDAMYWYRQDPGQGLRLIYYSQIVNDFQKGDIAEGYSVSREKKESFPLTVTSAQKNPTAFYLCASSIATGTDTQYFGPGTRLTVL.

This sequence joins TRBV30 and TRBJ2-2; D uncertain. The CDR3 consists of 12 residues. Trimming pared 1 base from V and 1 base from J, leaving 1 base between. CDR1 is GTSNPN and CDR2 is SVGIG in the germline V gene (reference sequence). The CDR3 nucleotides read TGTGCCTGGAGTGAGAACACCGGGGAGCTGTTTTTT. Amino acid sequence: CAWSENTGELFF.

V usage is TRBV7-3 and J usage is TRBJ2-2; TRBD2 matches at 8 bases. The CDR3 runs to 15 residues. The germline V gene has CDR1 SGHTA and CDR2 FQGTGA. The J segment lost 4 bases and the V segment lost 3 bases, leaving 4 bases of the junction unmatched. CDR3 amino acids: CASSFTSGGTGELFF. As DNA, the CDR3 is TGTGCCAGCAGCTTTACTAGCGGAGGCACCGGGGAGCTGTTTTTT. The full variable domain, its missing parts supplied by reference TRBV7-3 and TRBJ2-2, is GAGVSQTPSNKVTEKGKYVELRCDPISGHTALYWYRQSLGQGPEFLIYFQGTGAADDSGLPNDRFFAVRPEGSVSTLKIQRTERGDSAVYLCASSFTSGGTGELFFGEGSRLTVL.

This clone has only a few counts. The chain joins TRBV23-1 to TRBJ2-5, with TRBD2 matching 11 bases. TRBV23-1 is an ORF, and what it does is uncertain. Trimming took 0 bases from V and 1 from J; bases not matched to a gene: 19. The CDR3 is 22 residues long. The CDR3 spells CASSQSVGFSGRGKEPQETQYF. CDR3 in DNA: TGCGCCAGCAGTCAATCGGTGGGGTTTAGCGGGAGGGGAAAGGAGCCCCAAGAGACCCAGTACTTC.

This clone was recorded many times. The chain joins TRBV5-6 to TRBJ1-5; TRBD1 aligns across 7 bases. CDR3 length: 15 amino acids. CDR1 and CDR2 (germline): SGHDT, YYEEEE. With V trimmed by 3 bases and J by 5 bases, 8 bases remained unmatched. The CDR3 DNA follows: TGTGCCAGCAGCTCTTCCGGACAGGTATATCAGCCCCAGCATTTT. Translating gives CASSSSGQVYQPQHF. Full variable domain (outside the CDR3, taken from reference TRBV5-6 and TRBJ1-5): DAGVTQSPTHLIKTRGQQVTLRCSPKSGHDTVSWYQQALGQGPQFIFQYYEEEERQRGNFPDRFSGHQFPNYSSELNVNALLLGDSALYLCASSSSGQVYQPQHFGDGTRLSIL.

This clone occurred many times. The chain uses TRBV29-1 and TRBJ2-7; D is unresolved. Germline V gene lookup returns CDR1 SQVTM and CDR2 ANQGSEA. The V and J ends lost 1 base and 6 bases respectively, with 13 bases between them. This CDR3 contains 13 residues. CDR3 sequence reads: CSVEASGVGEQYF. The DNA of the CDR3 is TGCAGCGTTGAAGCAAGTGGGGTCGGCGAGCAGTACTTC.

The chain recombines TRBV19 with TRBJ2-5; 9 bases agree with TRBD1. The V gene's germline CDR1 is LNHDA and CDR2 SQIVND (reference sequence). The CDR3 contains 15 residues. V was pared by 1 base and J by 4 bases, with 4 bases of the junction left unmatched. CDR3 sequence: CASSIGGQGRETQYF. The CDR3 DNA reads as TGTGCCAGTAGTATAGGGGGACAGGGTCGAGAGACCCAGTACTTC.

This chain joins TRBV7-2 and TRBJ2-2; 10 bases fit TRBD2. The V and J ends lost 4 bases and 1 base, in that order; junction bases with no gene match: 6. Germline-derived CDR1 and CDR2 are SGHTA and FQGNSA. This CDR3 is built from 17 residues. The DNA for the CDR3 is TGTGCCAGCAGCTCCCCTAGCGGGAGAGGGAACACCGGGGAGCTGTTTTTT. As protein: CASSSPSGRGNTGELFF.

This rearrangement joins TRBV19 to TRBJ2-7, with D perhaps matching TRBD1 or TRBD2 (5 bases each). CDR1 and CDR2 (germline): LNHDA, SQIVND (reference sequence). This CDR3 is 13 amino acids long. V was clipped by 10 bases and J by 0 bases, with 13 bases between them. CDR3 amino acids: CATGPRSSYEQYF. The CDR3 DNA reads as TGTGCCACGGGACCGAGGAGCTCCTACGAGCAGTACTTC.